Following are 3 T cell receptor beta chains from one sample sequenced in a study of human T cells and chemical hapten exposure. Indicated time point: pre-sensitization, week 0. The sample's treatment: therapeutic diphenylcyclopropenone sensitization with weekly scalp DPC. From the RACE reads, TCRdb called clonotypes with MiXCR, one entry per CDR3 protein. The sample holds approximately 260,000 distinct CDR3 sequences, approximately 8.6% seen once. The material was whole blood, obtained in connection with sensitization to the hapten diphenylcyclopropenone (DPC). These receptors all come from a woman in her thirties or forties with alopecia areata. Some clones in this sample may be carry-over from other donors' samples.

This chain links TRBV6-5 with TRBJ2-1; 14 bases fit TRBD2. The CDR3 is 15 amino acids. Germline CDR1 reads MNHEY; CDR2 reads SVGAGI. The ends lost 6 bases at V and 7 bases at J; junction bases unmatched: 5. The CDR3: CASRSGTSGSNEQFF. CDR3 coding DNA: TGTGCCAGCAGATCCGGGACTAGCGGGAGTAATGAGCAGTTCTTC.

V usage is TRBV6-2 or TRBV6-3 and J usage is TRBJ1-2; D ambiguous. The CDR3 contains 12 residues. CDR1 and CDR2 (germline): MNHEY, SVGEGT. V lost 0 bases and J lost 8, with 7 bases in between. The CDR3 DNA reads as TGTGCCAGCAGTTACTCTAACCGCGGCTACACCTTC. Its translation is CASSYSNRGYTF.

The chain carries TRBV9 and TRBJ2-1, with 9 positions matching TRBD2. J lost 10 bases, V lost 0 bases, and 11 bases had no gene match. The CDR3 spans 16 residues. CDR1 is SGDLS, CDR2 YYNGEE, per germline. The CDR3 loop reads CASSVDSSGVAGEQFF. The CDR3 DNA follows: TGTGCCAGCAGCGTAGATTCTAGCGGGGTTGCTGGGGAGCAGTTCTTC.